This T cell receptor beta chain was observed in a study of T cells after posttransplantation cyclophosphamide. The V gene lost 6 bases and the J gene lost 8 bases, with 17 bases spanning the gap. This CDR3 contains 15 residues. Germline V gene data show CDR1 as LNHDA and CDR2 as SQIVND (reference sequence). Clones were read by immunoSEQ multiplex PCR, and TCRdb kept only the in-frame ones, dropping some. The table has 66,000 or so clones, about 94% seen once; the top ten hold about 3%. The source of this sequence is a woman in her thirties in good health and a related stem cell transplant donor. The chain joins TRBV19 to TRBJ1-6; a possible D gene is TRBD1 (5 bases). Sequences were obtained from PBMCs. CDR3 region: CASRIREGSDSPLHF. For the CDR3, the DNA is TGTGCCAGTAGGATCAGGGAGGGGTCGGATTCACCCCTCCACTTT.